The TCR beta chain described here comes from a study of OX40 agonist ivuxolimab in advanced cancers. Study-wide results and caveats: In general, CD8+ T cells held more expanded clones than CD4+ did, on average.

J was trimmed by 5 bases and V by 3 bases; bases with no gene match: 7. Germline loops: CDR1 SGDLS, CDR2 YYNGEE. The CDR3 runs to 16 residues. Notes on this clone: What it binds is not known.

Libraries were prepared by immunoSEQ multiplex PCR; TCRdb keeps only in-frame clonotypes and omits some of them. The profile shows tens of thousands of clones, 80% to 90% of them singletons. The sequence was obtained from an adult with an advanced solid tumor such as melanoma, head and neck, liver or kidney cancer. The rearrangement uses TRBV9 and TRBJ2-3; the match to TRBD2 covers 12 bases. The sample consisted of CD4+ or CD8+ T cells sorted from blood, taken in a trial of the OX40 agonist ivuxolimab. This chain's CDR3 is CASSAGLAGFGDTQYF. In nucleotides, the CDR3 is TGTGCCAGCAGCGCCGGACTAGCGGGGTTTGGAGATACGCAGTATTTT.